This TCR beta chain comes out of a study of cytomegalovirus exposure and HLA in healthy donors. Background on the study: Unique TCR beta sequences numbering 95 million to 130 million came from about 179 million T cells in an earlier analysis. Study-level results: CMV serostatus was the only immune exposure information that was available.

Note on this clone: Its antigen remains unidentified.

Trimming left V 2 bases short and J 4 bases short, with 14 bases between. The germline CDR1 and CDR2 sequences are MNHEY and SMNVEV (reference sequence). This CDR3 has 15 residues. The study ran its PCR with 60 Vbeta and 13 Jbeta primers. Assay: immunoSEQ multiplex PCR; the TCRdb copy retains only in-frame clones and omits some. Altogether about 160,000 clones are present, roughly three quarters being singletons, with the ten largest covering 9.7%. Sequenced: PBMCs. This receptor was taken from a young man in good health and CMV-seropositive. V is TRBV27 and J is TRBJ1-2, with D tentatively TRBD1 (6 bases). CDR3 in amino acids: CASSLSPSGAYGYTF. The CDR3 DNA sequence: TGTGCCAGCAGTTTAAGTCCCTCAGGGGCCTATGGCTACACCTTC.